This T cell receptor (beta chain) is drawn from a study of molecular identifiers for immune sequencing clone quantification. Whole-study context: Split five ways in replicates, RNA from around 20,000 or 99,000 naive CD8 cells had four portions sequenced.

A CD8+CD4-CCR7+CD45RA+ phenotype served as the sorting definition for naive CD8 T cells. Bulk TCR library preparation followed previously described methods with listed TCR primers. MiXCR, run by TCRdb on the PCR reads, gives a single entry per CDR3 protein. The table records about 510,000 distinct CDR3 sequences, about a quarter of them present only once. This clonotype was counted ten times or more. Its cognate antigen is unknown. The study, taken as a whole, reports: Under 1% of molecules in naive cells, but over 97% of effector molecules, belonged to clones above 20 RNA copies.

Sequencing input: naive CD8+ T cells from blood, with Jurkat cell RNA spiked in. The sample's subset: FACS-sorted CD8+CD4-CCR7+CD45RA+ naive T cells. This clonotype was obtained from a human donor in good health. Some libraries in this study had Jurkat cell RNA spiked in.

In nucleotides, the CDR3 is TGTGCCAGCAGCTTCCAGGGGGCGCGGAGAAGCACAGATACGCAGTATTTT. It yields the protein CASSFQGARRSTDTQYF. The rearrangement joins TRBV7-2 to TRBJ2-3; 8 nucleotides match TRBD1. Looked up from germline, CDR1 is SGHTA and CDR2 is FQGNSA. V lost 3 bases and J lost 0; bases outside the gene matches: 8. This CDR3 has 17 amino acids.